This record covers a single T cell receptor (beta chain). Antigen: not known. The entry originates in a study of identical twins. Study-level points and caveats: Cord blood's abundant beta clonotypes had fewer insertions, unlike memory repertoires.

Germline CDR1 reads MNHEY; CDR2 reads SVGAGI. The junction had 5 bases not matched to a gene; V was cut back by 2 bases and J by 2 bases. The CDR3 has 17 amino acids. MiXCR was run by TCRdb on the 5' RACE reads, yielding one entry per CDR3 protein. The sample has some 790,000 distinct CDR3 sequences, about 20% seen once. This sample was shared with a second study, whose subject was T cells expressing NK-cell markers. That source notes: The authors sequenced eight donors, of whom seven were HCMV-seropositive and one was seronegative.

The receptor was derived from a woman younger than 30 in good health. The sequencing sample was made of PBMCs. The chain carries TRBV6-5 and TRBJ2-6; 8 nucleotides align to TRBD2. CDR3 DNA: TGTGCCAGCAGTTACAGTCAGCGGGAGACTGGGGCCAACGTCCTGACTTTC. As protein: CASSYSQRETGANVLTF.